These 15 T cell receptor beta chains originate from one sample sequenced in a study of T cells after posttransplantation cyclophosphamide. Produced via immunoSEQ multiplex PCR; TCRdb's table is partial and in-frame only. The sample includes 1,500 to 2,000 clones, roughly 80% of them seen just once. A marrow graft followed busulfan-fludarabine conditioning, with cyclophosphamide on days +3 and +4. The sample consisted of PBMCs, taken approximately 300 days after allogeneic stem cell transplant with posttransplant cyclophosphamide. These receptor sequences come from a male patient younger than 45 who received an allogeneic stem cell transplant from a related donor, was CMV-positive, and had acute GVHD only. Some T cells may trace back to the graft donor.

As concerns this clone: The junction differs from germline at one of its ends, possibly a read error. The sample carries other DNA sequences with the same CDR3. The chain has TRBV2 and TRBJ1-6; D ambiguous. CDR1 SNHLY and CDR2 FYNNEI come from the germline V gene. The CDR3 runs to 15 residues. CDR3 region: CASHSRRLNNSPLHF. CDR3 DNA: TGTGCCAGCCACTCGAGGCGCCTGAACAATTCCCCCCTCCACTTT. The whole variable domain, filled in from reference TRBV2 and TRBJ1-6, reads EPEVTQTPSHQVTQMGQEVILRCVPISNHLYFYWYRQILGQKVEFLVSFYNNEISEKSEIFDDQFSVERPDGSNFTLKIRSTKLEDSAMYFCASHSRRLNNSPLHFGNGTRLTVT.

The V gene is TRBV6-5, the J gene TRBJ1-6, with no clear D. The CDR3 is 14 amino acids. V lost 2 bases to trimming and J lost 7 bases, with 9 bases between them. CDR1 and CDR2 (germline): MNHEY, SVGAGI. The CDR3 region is CASSYGHSNSPLHF. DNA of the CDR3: TGTGCCAGCAGTTACGGGCACAGCAATTCACCCCTCCACTTT.

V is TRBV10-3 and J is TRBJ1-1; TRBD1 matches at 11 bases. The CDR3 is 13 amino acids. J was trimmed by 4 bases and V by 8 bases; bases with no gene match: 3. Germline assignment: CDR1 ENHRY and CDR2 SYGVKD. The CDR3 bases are TGTGCCATCCGGACAGGGGGCTTCACTGAAGCTTTCTTT. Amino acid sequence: CAIRTGGFTEAFF.

Written as DNA, the CDR3 is TGTGCAAGTCGCCCCATGGGACAGGGCCTTGACGAGCAGTACTTC. This codes for CASRPMGQGLDEQYF. V usage is TRBV12-2 and J usage is TRBJ2-7; TRBD1 was called by the table and not checked on the DNA. TRBV12-2 is an annotated pseudogene. The CDR3 runs to 15 residues.

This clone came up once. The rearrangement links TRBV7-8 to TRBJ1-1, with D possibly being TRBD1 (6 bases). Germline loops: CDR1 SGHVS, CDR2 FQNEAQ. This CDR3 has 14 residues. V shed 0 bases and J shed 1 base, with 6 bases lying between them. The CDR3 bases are TGTGCCAGCAGCTTAGCGACAGGGAACACTGAAGCTTTCTTT. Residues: CASSLATGNTEAFF.

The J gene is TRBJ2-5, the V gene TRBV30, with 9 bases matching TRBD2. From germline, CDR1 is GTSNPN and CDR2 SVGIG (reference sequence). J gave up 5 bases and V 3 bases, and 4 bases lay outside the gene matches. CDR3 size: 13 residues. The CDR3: CAWRSSGVETQYF. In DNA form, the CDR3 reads TGTGCCTGGAGATCTAGCGGGGTCGAGACCCAGTACTTC.

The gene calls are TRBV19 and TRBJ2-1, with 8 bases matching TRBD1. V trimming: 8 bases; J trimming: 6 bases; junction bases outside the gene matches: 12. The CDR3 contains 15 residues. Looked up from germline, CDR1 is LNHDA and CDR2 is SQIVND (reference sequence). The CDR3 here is CASQGGQAITNEQFF. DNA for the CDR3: TGTGCCAGTCAAGGGGGACAGGCGATAACCAATGAGCAGTTCTTC.

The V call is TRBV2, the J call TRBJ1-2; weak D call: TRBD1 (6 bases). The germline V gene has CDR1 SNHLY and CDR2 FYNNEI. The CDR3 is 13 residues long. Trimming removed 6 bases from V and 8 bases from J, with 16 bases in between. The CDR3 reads CASRLQGGEGYTF. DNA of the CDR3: TGTGCCAGCAGGCTACAGGGTGGAGAAGGCTACACCTTC. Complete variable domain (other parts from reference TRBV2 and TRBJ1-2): EPEVTQTPSHQVTQMGQEVILRCVPISNHLYFYWYRQILGQKVEFLVSFYNNEISEKSEIFDDQFSVERPDGSNFTLKIRSTKLEDSAMYFCASRLQGGEGYTFGSGTRLTVV.

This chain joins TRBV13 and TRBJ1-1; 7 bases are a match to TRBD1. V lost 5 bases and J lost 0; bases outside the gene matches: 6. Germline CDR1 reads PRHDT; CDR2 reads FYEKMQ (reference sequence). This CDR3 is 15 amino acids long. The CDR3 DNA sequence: TGTGCCAGCAGCCGGGGACAGATCATGAACACTGAAGCTTTCTTT. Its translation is CASSRGQIMNTEAFF.

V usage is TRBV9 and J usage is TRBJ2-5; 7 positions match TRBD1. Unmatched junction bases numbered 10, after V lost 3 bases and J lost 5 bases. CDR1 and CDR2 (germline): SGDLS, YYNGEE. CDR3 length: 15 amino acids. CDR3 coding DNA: TGTGCCAGCAGCGGAAACGACAGGGCTCGGGAGACCCAGTACTTC. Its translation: CASSGNDRARETQYF.

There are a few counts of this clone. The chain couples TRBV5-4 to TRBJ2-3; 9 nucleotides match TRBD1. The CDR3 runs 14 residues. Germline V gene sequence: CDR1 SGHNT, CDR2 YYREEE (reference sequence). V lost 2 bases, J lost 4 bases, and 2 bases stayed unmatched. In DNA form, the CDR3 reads TGTGCCAGCAGCTTTGGGACAGGGCCAGATACGCAGTATTTT. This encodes CASSFGTGPDTQYF.

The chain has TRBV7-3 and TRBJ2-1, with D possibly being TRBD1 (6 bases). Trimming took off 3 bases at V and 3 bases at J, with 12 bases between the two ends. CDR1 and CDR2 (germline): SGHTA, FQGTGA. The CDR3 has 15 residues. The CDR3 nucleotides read TGTGCCAGCAGCTTCAGGGGTGGGAGCTACAATGAGCAGTTCTTC. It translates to CASSFRGGSYNEQFF.

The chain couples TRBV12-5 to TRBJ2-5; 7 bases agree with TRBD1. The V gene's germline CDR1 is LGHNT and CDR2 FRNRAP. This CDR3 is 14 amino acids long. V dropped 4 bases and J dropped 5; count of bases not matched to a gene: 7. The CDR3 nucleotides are TGTGCTAGTGGTTCCAACAGGGGCGGTGAGACCCAGTACTTC. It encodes CASGSNRGGETQYF. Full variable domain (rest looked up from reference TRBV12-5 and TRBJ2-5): DARVTQTPRHKVTEMGQEVTMRCQPILGHNTVFWYRQTMMQGLELLAYFRNRAPLDDSGMPKDRFSAEMPDATLATLKIQPSEPRDSAVYFCASGSNRGGETQYFGPGTRLLVL.

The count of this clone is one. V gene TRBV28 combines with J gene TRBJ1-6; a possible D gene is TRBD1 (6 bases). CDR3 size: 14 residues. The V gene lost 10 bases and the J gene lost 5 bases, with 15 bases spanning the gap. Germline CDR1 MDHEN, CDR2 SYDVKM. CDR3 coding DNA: TGTGCCACCACCCTGACAGGCGATAATTCACCCCTCCACTTT. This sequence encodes CATTLTGDNSPLHF. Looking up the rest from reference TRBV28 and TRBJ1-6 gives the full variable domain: DVKVTQSSRYLVKRTGEKVFLECVQDMDHENMFWYRQDPGLGLRLIYFSYDVKMKEKGDIPEGYSVSREKKERFSLILESASTNQTSMYLCATTLTGDNSPLHFGNGTRLTVT.

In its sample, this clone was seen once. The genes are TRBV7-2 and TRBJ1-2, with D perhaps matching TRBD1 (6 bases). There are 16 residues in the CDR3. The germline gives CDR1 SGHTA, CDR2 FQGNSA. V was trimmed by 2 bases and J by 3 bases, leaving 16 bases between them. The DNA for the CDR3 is TGTGCCAGCAGCTTAAATCAGGGGAACGTAGACTATGGCTACACCTTC. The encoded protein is CASSLNQGNVDYGYTF.